This TCR beta chain was captured by sequencing in a study of OX40 agonist ivuxolimab in advanced cancers. Study-level information: At approximately 83% male, the cohort had a mean age of 60 years, ranging from roughly 23 to 80. A partial response was reached by three patients: one with hepatocellular carcinoma and two with cutaneous melanoma.

Libraries were prepared by immunoSEQ multiplex PCR; TCRdb keeps only in-frame clonotypes and omits some of them. Seen here are about 18,000 clones, around 78% observed once, and the top ten hold approximately 15%. By sample share, this clone is medium-sized. No antigen is known for it. The study, taken as a whole, reports: In the 0.1-3.0 mg/kg groups, partial responders showed among the lowest expansion. With doses of 0.1 to 3.0 mg/kg, CD4+ and CD8+ blood T cells had undergone clonal expansion by week 6.

Trimming took 6 bases from V and 2 from J, leaving 22 bases between them. Germline V gene lookup returns CDR1 SQVTM and CDR2 ANQGSEA. This CDR3 is 16 amino acids long. The receptor's source is an adult with an advanced solid tumor such as melanoma, head and neck, liver or kidney cancer. The gene calls are TRBV29-1 and TRBJ1-2; weak D call: TRBD1 (5 bases). The input for sequencing was CD4+ or CD8+ T cells sorted from blood, taken in a trial of the OX40 agonist ivuxolimab. The CDR3 is CSVDQKGRGENYGYTF. The CDR3 nucleotides are TGCAGCGTCGATCAAAAGGGTAGGGGAGAGAACTATGGCTACACCTTC.